This T cell receptor (beta chain) appears in the sequencing data of a study of T cells in Graves' hyperthyroidism and ophthalmopathy. Regarding the study as a whole: Most expanded thyroid clonotypes above 0.001 also appeared in blood. Prediction of ophthalmopathy progression came a median roughly 6.4 months pre-onset.

The source material, RNA transcripts, was used to amplify TCR beta CDR3 regions. The primer set for the first-round RT-PCR of the TCR CDR3 was HTBI. TCRdb reprocessed the multiplex PCR reads via MiXCR and lists one record per CDR3 protein. The sample holds nearly 600,000 distinct CDR3 sequences, about 14% seen once. Germline CDR1 is MDHEN and CDR2 is SYDVKM. V was shortened by 1 base and J by 8 bases, with 17 bases between the two germline ends. This CDR3 is 16 amino acids long. About this clonotype itself: Its antigen is not known.

Uncontrolled infection, other autoimmune disease, pregnancy or lactation excluded patients. Drawn at first hyperthyroidism diagnosis, the blood sample preceded any ophthalmopathy symptoms. This receptor was identified in a woman aged 25 to 39 with Graves' hyperthyroidism that later progressed to Graves' ophthalmopathy. The rearrangement joins TRBV28 to TRBJ1-4; no clear D gene. The specimen was blood. The CDR3: CASSLLFEGAQEKLFF. For the CDR3, the DNA is TGTGCCAGCAGTTTATTGTTTGAAGGAGCGCAAGAAAAACTGTTTTTT. Full variable domain (outside the CDR3, taken from reference TRBV28 and TRBJ1-4): DVKVTQSSRYLVKRTGEKVFLECVQDMDHENMFWYRQDPGLGLRLIYFSYDVKMKEKGDIPEGYSVSREKKERFSLILESASTNQTSMYLCASSLLFEGAQEKLFFGSGTQLSVL.